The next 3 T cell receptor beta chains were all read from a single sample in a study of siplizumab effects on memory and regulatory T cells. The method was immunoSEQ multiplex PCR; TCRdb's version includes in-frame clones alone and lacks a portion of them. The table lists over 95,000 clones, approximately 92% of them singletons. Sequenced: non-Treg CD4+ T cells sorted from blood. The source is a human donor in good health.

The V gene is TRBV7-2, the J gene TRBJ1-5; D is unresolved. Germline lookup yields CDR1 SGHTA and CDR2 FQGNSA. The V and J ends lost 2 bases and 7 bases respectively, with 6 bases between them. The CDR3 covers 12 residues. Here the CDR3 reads CASSLSQQPQHF. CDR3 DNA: TGTGCCAGCAGCTTATCGCAGCAGCCCCAGCATTTT. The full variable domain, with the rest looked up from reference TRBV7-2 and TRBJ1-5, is GAGVSQSPSNKVTEKGKDVELRCDPISGHTALYWYRQSLGQGLEFLIYFQGNSAPDKSGLPSDRFSAERTGGSVSTLTIQRTQQEDSAVYLCASSLSQQPQHFGDGTRLSIL.

The CDR3, as DNA: TGCGCCAGCAGCCAAGTCGGGAGGGGCCGTAACACTGAAGCTTTCTTT. Amino acids: CASSQVGRGRNTEAFF. V gene TRBV4-1 combines with J gene TRBJ1-1; perhaps TRBD1 as D (5 bases). This CDR3 contains 16 residues. The germline V gene encodes CDR1 MGHRA and CDR2 YSYEKL. V was pared by 1 base and J by 2 bases, with 14 bases between.

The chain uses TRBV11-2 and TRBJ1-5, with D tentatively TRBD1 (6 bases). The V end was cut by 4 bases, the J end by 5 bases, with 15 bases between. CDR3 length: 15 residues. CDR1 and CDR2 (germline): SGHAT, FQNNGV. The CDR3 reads CASSSYRGRDQPQHF. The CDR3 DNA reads TGTGCCAGCAGCTCGTATCGGGGGCGCGATCAGCCCCAGCATTTT.